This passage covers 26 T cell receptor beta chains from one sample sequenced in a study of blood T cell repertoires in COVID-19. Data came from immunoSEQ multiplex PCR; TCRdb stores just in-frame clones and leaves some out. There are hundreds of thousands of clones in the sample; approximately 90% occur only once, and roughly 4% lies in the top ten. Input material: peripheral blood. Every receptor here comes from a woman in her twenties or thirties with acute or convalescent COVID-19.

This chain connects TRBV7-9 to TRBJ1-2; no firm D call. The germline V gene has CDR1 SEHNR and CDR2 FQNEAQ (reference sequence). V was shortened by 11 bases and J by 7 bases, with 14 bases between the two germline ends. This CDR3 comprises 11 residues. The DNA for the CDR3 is TGTGCCGGCCCGGGAATCGTTGGCTACACCTTC. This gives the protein CAGPGIVGYTF.

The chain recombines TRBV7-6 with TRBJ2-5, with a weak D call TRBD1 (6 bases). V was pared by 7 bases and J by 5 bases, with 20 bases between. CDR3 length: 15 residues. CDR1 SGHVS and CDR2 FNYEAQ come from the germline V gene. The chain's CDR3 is CASTVSGDAAETQYF. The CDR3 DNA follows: TGTGCCAGCACCGTCTCAGGGGATGCGGCTGAGACCCAGTACTTC.

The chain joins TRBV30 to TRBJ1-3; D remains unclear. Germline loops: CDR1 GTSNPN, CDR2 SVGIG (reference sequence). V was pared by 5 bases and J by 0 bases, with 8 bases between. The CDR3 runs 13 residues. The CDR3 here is CAWSWLSGNTIYF. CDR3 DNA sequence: TGTGCCTGGTCTTGGCTCTCTGGAAACACCATATATTTT.

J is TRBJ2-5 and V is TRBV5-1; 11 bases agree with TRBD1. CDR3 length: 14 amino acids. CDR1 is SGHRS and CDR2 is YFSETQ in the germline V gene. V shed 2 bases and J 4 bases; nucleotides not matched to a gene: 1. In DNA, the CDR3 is TGCGCCAGCAGCTTCGGGACAGGGGGAGAGACCCAGTACTTC. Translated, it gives CASSFGTGGETQYF.

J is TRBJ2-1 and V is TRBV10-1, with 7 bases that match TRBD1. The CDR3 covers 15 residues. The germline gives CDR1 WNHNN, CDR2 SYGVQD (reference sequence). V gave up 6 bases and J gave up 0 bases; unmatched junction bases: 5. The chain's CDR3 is CASSEGQLSYNEQFF. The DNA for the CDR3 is TGCGCCAGCAGCGAGGGACAGCTCTCCTACAATGAGCAGTTCTTC.

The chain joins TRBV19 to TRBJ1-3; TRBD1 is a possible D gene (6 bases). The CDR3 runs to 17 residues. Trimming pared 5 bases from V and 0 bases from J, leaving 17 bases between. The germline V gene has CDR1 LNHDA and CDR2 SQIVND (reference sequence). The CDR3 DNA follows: TGTGCCAGTAGTCGATGGGCTGACAGGAGCTCTGGAAACACCATATATTTT. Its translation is CASSRWADRSSGNTIYF.

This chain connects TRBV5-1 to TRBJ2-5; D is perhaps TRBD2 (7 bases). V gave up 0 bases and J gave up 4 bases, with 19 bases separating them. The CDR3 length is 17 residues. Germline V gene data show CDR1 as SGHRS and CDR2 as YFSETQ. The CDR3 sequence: CASSLGGGSNLGETQYF. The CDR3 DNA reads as TGCGCCAGCAGCTTGGGCGGGGGCAGCAACCTTGGAGAGACCCAGTACTTC.

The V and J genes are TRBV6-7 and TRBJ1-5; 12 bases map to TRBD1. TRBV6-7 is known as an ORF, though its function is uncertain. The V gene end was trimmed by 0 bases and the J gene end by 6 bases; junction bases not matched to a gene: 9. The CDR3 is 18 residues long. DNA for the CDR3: TGTGCCAGCAGTTACTCGACGGGGACAGGGGGCGCAGGTCAGCCCCAGCATTTT. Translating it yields CASSYSTGTGGAGQPQHF.

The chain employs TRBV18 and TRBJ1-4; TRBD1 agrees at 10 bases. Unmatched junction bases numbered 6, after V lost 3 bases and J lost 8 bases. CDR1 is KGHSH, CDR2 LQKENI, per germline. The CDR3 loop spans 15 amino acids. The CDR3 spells CASSPDRGLGEKLFF. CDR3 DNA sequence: TGTGCCAGCTCACCCGACAGGGGGCTGGGGGAAAAACTGTTTTTT.

The CDR3 protein is CASSASGTGPHEQYF. CDR3 DNA sequence: TGTGCCAGCAGCGCTTCCGGGACAGGGCCCCACGAGCAGTACTTC. The J gene is TRBJ2-7, the V gene TRBV7-9; 9 positions match TRBD1. Trimming removed 5 bases from V and 5 bases from J; junction bases left unmatched: 10. This CDR3 region has 15 residues. In germline, CDR1 is SEHNR, CDR2 FQNEAQ (reference sequence).

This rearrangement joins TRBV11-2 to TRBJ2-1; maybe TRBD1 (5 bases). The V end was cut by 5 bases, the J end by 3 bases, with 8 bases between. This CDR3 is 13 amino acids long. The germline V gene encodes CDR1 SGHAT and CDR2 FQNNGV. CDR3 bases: TGTGCCAGCAGCGGCAGGGACTACAATGAGCAGTTCTTC. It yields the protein CASSGRDYNEQFF.

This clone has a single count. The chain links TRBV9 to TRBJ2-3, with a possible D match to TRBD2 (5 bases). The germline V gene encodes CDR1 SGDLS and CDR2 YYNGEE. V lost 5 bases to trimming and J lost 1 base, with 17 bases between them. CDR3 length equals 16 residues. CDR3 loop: CASSKIRGSGTDTQYF. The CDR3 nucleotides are TGTGCCAGCAGTAAAATACGCGGGTCAGGCACAGATACGCAGTATTTT.

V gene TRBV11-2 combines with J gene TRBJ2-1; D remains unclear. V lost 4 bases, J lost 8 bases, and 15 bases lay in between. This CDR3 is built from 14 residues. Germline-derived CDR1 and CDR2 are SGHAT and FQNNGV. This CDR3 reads CASSWVSGRYEQFF. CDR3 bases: TGTGCCAGCAGCTGGGTTTCGGGTCGTTATGAGCAGTTCTTC.

The CDR3: CASRAGPGQAYF. The CDR3 DNA is TGTGCCAGCAGGGCGGGACCGGGACAGGCGTACTTC. The chain uses TRBV28 and TRBJ2-7; 8 nucleotides match TRBD1. The J segment lost 12 bases and the V segment lost 6 bases, leaving 10 bases of the junction unmatched. The CDR3 runs to 12 residues. CDR1 is MDHEN and CDR2 is SYDVKM in the germline V gene.

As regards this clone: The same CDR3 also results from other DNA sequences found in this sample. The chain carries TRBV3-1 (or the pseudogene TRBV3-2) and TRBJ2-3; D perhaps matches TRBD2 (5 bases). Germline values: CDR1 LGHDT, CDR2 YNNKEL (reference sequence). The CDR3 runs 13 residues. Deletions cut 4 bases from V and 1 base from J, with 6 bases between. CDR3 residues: CASSPRGTDTQYF. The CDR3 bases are TGTGCCAGCAGCCCGCGGGGCACAGATACGCAGTATTTT.

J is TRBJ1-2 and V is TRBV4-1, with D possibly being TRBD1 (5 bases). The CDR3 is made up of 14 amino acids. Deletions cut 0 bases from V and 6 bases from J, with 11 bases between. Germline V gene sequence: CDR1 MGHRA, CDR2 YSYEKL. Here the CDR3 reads CASSQEEEGNGYTF. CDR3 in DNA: TGCGCCAGCAGCCAAGAAGAGGAGGGGAATGGCTACACCTTC.

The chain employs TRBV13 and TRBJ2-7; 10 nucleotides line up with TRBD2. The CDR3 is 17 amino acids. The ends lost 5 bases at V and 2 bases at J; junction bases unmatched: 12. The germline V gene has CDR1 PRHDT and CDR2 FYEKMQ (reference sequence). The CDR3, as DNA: TGTGCCAGCAGCGCTGGGGCCATAGCGGGGGGTACCTACGAGCAGTACTTC. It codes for CASSAGAIAGGTYEQYF.

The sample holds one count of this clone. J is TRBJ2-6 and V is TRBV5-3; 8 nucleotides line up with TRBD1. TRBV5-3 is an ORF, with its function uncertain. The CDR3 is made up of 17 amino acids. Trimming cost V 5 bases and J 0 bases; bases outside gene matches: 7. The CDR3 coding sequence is TGTGCCAGAAGAGTGGACAGGGTACCCTCTGGGGCCAACGTCCTGACTTTC. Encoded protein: CARRVDRVPSGANVLTF.

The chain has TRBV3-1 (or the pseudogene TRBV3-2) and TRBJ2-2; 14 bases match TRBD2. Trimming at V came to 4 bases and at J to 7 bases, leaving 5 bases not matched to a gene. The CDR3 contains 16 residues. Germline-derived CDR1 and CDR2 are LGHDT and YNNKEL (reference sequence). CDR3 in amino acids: CASSRTSGGMFGELFF. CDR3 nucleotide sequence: TGTGCCAGCAGCCGGACTAGCGGGGGGATGTTCGGGGAGCTGTTTTTT.

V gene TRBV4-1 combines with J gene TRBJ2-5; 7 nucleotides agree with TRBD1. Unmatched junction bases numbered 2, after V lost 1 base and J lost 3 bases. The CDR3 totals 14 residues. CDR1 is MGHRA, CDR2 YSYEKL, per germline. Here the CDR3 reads CASSQAQGKETQYF. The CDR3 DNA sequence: TGCGCCAGCAGCCAAGCACAGGGGAAAGAGACCCAGTACTTC.

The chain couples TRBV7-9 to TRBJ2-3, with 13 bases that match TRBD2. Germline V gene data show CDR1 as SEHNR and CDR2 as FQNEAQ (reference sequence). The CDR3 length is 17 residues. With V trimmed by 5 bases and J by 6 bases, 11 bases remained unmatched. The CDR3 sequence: CASSVQQLAGGEDTQYF. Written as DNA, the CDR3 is TGTGCCAGCAGCGTACAACAACTAGCGGGGGGGGAGGATACGCAGTATTTT.

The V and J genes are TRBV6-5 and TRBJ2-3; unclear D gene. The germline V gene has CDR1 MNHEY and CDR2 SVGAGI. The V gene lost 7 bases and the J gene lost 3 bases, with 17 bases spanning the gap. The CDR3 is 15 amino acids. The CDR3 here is CASKHRAGRTDTQYF. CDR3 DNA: TGTGCCAGCAAACACAGAGCCGGTCGGACAGATACGCAGTATTTT.

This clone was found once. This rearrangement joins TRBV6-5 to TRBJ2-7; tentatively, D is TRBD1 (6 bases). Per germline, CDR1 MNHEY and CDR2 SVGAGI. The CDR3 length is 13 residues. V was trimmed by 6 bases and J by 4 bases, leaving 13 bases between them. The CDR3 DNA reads TGTGCCAGCAGGGACAGAATAGGATACGAGCAGTACTTC. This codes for CASRDRIGYEQYF.

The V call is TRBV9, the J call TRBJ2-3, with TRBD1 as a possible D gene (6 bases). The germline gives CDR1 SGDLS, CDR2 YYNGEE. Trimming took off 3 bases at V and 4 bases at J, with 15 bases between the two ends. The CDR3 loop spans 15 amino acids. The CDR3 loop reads CASSARGQSPDTQYF. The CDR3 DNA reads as TGTGCCAGCAGCGCCCGGGGACAAAGCCCAGATACGCAGTATTTT.

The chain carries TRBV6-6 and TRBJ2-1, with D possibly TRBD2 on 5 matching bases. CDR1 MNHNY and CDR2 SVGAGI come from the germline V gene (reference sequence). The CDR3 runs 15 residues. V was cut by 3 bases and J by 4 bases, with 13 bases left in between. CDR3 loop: CASSYPTTSYNEQFF. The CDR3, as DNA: TGTGCCAGCAGTTATCCTACCACTAGTTACAATGAGCAGTTCTTC.

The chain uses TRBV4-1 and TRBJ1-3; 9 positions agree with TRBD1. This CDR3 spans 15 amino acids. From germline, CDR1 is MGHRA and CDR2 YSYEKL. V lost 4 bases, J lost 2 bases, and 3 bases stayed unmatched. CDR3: CASSRDRAPGNTIYF. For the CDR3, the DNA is TGCGCCAGCAGCCGGGACAGGGCGCCTGGAAACACCATATATTTT.